The rows below give T cell receptor beta chains drawn from one sample of a study of T cell repertoires in cytomegalovirus infection. These TCRs are of unknown antigen specificity. TCRdb independently ran MiXCR on the reads; one entry per CDR3 protein. The data show 600,000 to 700,000 distinct CDR3 sequences, roughly a third seen once. The material was cultured PBMCs, obtained from culture after CMV antigen stimulation. These TCRs come from a human donor in good health (CMV status not recorded). Some clones in this sample may be carry-over from other donors' samples. The CDR3 runs from the conserved cysteine through the conserved F or W. Fields, in order: D gene, V gene, clone size, J gene, CDR3 protein, CDR3 DNA. The D gene is left open where the match is weak. Not all rows give a size; the values are once, few, many and, for expanded clones, a class.

d_call: -; v_call: TRBV7-2; clone_size: many; j_call: TRBJ1-1; cdr3_aa: CASSLDRAMNTEAFF; cdr3_nt: TGTGCCAGCAGCTTAGACAGGGCGATGAACACTGAAGCTTTCTTT
d_call: TRBD2; v_call: TRBV7-2; clone_size: few; j_call: TRBJ2-5; cdr3_aa: CASSFSGSGQETQYF; cdr3_nt: TGTGCCAGCAGCTTTAGCGGGTCCGGCCAAGAGACCCAGTACTTC
d_call: -; v_call: TRBV7-2; clone_size: few; j_call: TRBJ2-7; cdr3_aa: CASSWRRSYEQYF; cdr3_nt: TGTGCCAGCAGCTGGCGCAGGAGCTACGAGCAGTACTTC
d_call: TRBD1; v_call: TRBV7-6; clone_size: -; j_call: TRBJ2-7; cdr3_aa: CASSLGTGEDEQYF; cdr3_nt: TGTGCCAGCAGCCTAGGGACAGGGGAGGACGAGCAGTACTTC
d_call: -; v_call: TRBV7-2; clone_size: many; j_call: TRBJ2-7; cdr3_aa: CASSSILEGRSYEQYF; cdr3_nt: TGTGCCAGCAGCTCAATACTAGAGGGTCGCTCCTACGAGCAGTACTTC
d_call: -; v_call: TRBV7-2; clone_size: many; j_call: TRBJ1-1; cdr3_aa: CASSPGLMNTEAFF; cdr3_nt: TGTGCCAGCAGCCCAGGGCTAATGAACACTGAAGCTTTCTTT
d_call: TRBD2; v_call: TRBV5-1; clone_size: -; j_call: TRBJ2-3; cdr3_aa: CASSYGGLATSTDTQYF; cdr3_nt: TGCGCCAGCAGCTACGGAGGACTAGCGACTAGCACAGATACGCAGTATTTT
d_call: TRBD2; v_call: TRBV6-2/TRBV6-3; clone_size: few; j_call: TRBJ2-1; cdr3_aa: CASSYTSGRAYNEQFF; cdr3_nt: TGTGCCAGCAGTTACACTAGCGGGAGGGCCTACAATGAGCAGTTCTTC
d_call: TRBD1; v_call: TRBV7-2; clone_size: -; j_call: TRBJ1-2; cdr3_aa: CASSEGWRGRYGYTF; cdr3_nt: TGTGCCAGCAGCGAAGGTTGGAGGGGGCGTTATGGCTACACCTTC
d_call: TRBD1; v_call: TRBV6-5; clone_size: -; j_call: TRBJ1-5; cdr3_aa: CASSNRGEYQPQHF; cdr3_nt: TGTGCCAGCAGCAACAGGGGGGAATATCAGCCCCAGCATTTT
d_call: -; v_call: TRBV12-3/TRBV12-4; clone_size: few; j_call: TRBJ1-1; cdr3_aa: CASSFGGLDTEAFF; cdr3_nt: TGTGCCAGCAGTTTTGGTGGGTTGGACACTGAAGCTTTCTTT
d_call: -; v_call: TRBV5-8; clone_size: -; j_call: TRBJ1-5; cdr3_aa: CASSAYRVRSNQPQHF; cdr3_nt: TGTGCCAGCAGCGCCTACAGGGTGCGTAGCAATCAGCCCCAGCATTTT
d_call: TRBD2; v_call: TRBV12-3/TRBV12-4; clone_size: -; j_call: TRBJ2-7; cdr3_aa: CASSSEGLAGGLDYEQYF; cdr3_nt: TGTGCCAGCAGTTCCGAAGGACTAGCGGGAGGTTTGGACTACGAGCAGTACTTC
d_call: TRBD1; v_call: TRBV11-2; clone_size: -; j_call: TRBJ2-5; cdr3_aa: CASSSADRGRGTQYF; cdr3_nt: TGTGCCAGCAGCTCGGCCGACAGGGGGCGTGGGACCCAGTACTTC
d_call: -; v_call: TRBV4-1; clone_size: few; j_call: TRBJ2-5; cdr3_aa: CASSQDPRLETQYF; cdr3_nt: TGCGCCAGCAGCCAAGATCCCCGATTAGAGACCCAGTACTTC
d_call: -; v_call: TRBV18; clone_size: -; j_call: TRBJ1-1; cdr3_aa: CASSPPAGFGAEAFF; cdr3_nt: TGTGCCAGCTCACCACCAGCGGGGTTTGGGGCTGAAGCTTTCTTT
d_call: TRBD1; v_call: TRBV7-8; clone_size: -; j_call: TRBJ2-7; cdr3_aa: CASRSTGQDYEQYF; cdr3_nt: TGTGCCAGCAGATCTACTGGACAGGACTACGAGCAGTACTTC
d_call: TRBD2; v_call: TRBV6-6; clone_size: once; j_call: TRBJ2-7; cdr3_aa: CASSRNRGAGGYEQYF; cdr3_nt: TGTGCCAGCAGCCGTAATCGAGGTGCGGGGGGCTACGAGCAGTACTTC
d_call: -; v_call: TRBV7-2; clone_size: many; j_call: TRBJ1-3; cdr3_aa: CASSLFRGGNTIYF; cdr3_nt: TGTGCCAGCAGCTTGTTTAGGGGCGGAAACACCATATATTTT
d_call: -; v_call: TRBV5-4; clone_size: few; j_call: TRBJ1-1; cdr3_aa: CASSFKGGDTEAFF; cdr3_nt: TGTGCCAGCAGCTTTAAGGGGGGTGACACTGAAGCTTTCTTT